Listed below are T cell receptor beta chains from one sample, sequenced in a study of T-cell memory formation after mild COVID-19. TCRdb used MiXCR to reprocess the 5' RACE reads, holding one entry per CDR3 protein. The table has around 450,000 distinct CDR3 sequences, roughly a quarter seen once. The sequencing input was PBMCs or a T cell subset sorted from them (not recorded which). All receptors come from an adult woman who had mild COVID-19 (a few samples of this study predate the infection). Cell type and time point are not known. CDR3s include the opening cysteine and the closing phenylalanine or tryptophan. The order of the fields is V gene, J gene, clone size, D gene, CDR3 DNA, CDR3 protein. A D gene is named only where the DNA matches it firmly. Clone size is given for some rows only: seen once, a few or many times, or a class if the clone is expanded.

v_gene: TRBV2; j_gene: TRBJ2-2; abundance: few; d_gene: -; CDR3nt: TGTGCCAGCAACTCTATAGGGGGAGACACCGGGGAGCTGTTTTTT; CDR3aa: CASNSIGGDTGELFF
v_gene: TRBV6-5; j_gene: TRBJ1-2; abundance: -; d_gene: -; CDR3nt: TGTGCCAGCAGCATGGGGCGTGGCTACACCTTC; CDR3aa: CASSMGRGYTF
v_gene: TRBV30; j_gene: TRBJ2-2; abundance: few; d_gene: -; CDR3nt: TGTGCCTGGAGTGTTTCAAGGGCCGGGGAGCTGTTTTTT; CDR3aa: CAWSVSRAGELFF
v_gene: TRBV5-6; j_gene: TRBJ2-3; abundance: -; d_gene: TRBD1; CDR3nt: TGTGCCAGCAGCTTTCATCTGGACAGGGGGACAGATACGCAGTATTTT; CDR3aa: CASSFHLDRGTDTQYF
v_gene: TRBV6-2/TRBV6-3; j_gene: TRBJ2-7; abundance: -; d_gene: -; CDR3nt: TGTGCCAGCACCCACGGGAGCGGGACACTTTCATTTCCCTACGAGCAGTACTTC; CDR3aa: CASTHGSGTLSFPYEQYF
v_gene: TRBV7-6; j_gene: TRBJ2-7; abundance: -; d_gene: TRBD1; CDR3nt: TGTGCCAGCAGCTTAGGGACAGGGGTCTCCTACGAGCAGTACTTC; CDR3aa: CASSLGTGVSYEQYF
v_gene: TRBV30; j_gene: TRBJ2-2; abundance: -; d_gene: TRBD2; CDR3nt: TGTGCCTGGGAGCGGGAGTTGAACACCGGGGAGCTGTTTTTT; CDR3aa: CAWERELNTGELFF
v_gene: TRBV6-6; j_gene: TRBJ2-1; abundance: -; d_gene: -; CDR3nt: TGTGCCAGTTCCGGGACACCCAATGAGCAGTTCTTC; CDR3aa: CASSGTPNEQFF
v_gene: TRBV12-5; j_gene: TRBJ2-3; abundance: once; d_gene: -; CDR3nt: TGTGCTAGTGGTTTCGGACTACTCACAGATACGCAGTATTTT; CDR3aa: CASGFGLLTDTQYF
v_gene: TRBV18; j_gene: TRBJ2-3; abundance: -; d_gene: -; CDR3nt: TGTGCCAGCTCAAGAGGGGCCCCACCGTTCACAGATACGCAGTATTTT; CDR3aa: CASSRGAPPFTDTQYF
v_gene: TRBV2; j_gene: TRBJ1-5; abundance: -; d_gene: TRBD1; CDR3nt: TGTGCCAGAGGGGGACAGGGTAGCAATCAGCCCCAGCATTTT; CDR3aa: CARGGQGSNQPQHF